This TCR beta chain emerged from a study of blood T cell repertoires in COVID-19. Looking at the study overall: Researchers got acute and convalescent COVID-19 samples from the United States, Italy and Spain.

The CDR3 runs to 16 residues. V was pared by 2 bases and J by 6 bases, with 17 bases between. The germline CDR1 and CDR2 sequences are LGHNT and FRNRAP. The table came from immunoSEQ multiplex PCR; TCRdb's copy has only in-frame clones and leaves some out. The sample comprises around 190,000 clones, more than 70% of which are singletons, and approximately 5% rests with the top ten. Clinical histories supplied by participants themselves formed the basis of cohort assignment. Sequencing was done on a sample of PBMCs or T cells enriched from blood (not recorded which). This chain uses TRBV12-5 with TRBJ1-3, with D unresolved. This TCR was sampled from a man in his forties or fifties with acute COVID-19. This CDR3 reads CASGLPFPGGENTIYF. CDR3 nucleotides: TGTGCTAGTGGTTTGCCGTTTCCCGGCGGGGAAAACACCATATATTTT.